This T cell receptor (beta chain) was captured in a study of CD8 T cells in ankylosing spondylitis. TCRdb itself ran the 5' RACE reads through MiXCR, one entry per CDR3 protein. The sample lists fewer than 200,000 distinct CDR3 sequences; roughly 18% were seen once. Ten or more counts support this clonotype. The sequence was obtained from a male donor between 5 and 29 years old with ankylosing spondylitis or in good health (not recorded which). What was sequenced was blood, either unsorted or a sorted T cell fraction (not recorded which).

This CDR3 reads CASGPPAGTANTGELFF. The DNA for the CDR3 is TGTGCTAGTGGCCCACCAGCCGGGACGGCGAACACCGGGGAGCTGTTTTTT. The chain carries TRBV12-5 and TRBJ2-2; the D gene could be TRBD1 or TRBD2 (5 bases each). The CDR3 is 17 residues long. The V end was cut by 6 bases, the J end by 0 bases, with 17 bases between. Germline assignment: CDR1 LGHNT and CDR2 FRNRAP. Together with reference TRBV12-5 and TRBJ2-2, the CDR3 gives the full variable domain: DARVTQTPRHKVTEMGQEVTMRCQPILGHNTVFWYRQTMMQGLELLAYFRNRAPLDDSGMPKDRFSAEMPDATLATLKIQPSEPRDSAVYFCASGPPAGTANTGELFFGEGSRLTVL.